Listed below are T cell receptor beta chains from one sample, sequenced in a study of T cells expressing NK-cell markers. TCRdb reprocessed the 5' RACE reads and reports one entry per CDR3 protein, with no DNA. Recorded for this sample: fewer than 400,000 distinct CDR3 sequences. Sequencing was performed on blood T cells: a sorted CD56 or NKG2C T cell subset, CD4+ or CD8+ T cells, or bulk PBMC T cells (not recorded which). The receptors were gathered from a man aged 18-75 years in good health. The CDR3 runs from the conserved cysteine through the conserved F or W.

J gene	V gene	CDR3 protein
TRBJ2-3	TRBV12-3/TRBV12-4	CASSKLGGGVTDTQYF
TRBJ1-1	TRBV18	CASSEYSRGTEAFF
TRBJ2-1	TRBV15	CATSRDLRLAGRSYNEQFF
TRBJ1-2	TRBV29-1	CSVEARGTSSNYGYTF
TRBJ2-4	TRBV7-9	CASSSQPPMDKNIQYF
TRBJ1-2	TRBV12-3/TRBV12-4	CASTSQGRGVGYTF
TRBJ2-7	TRBV29-1	CSVEKTSGGRAYEQYF
TRBJ2-5	TRBV10-3	CAIKKGQGLRETQYF
TRBJ1-6	TRBV5-1	CASSLNSNSPLHF
TRBJ2-7	TRBV6-1	CASSPSRTGGFYEQYF
TRBJ2-6	TRBV7-3	CASSSGQGRSGANVLTF
TRBJ1-1	TRBV29-1	CSALRTTGRTNTEAFF
TRBJ2-7	TRBV19	CASSPTDRAYSYEQYF
TRBJ2-7	TRBV7-8	CASSPVIAGGYEQYF
TRBJ1-5	TRBV5-1	CASSLSGGDLQPQHF
TRBJ1-5	TRBV29-1	CSVAPPGQPQHF
TRBJ2-2	TRBV23-1	CASSQQGGGELFF
TRBJ2-3	TRBV20-1	CSAEVSGGPSTDTQYF
TRBJ2-7	TRBV6-1	CASSDRAGIISYEQYF
TRBJ2-5	TRBV11-2	CASRKPGLAGETQYF
TRBJ2-5	TRBV19	CASSIDRKETQYF
TRBJ1-2	TRBV5-5	CASSWRPVLDRAVRGYTF
TRBJ2-3	TRBV2	CASGGAGGPIDTQYF
TRBJ2-7	TRBV24-1	CATSDIGTPYEQYF